The 20 T cell receptor beta chains below all came from one sample that was sequenced in a study of cytomegalovirus exposure and HLA in healthy donors. The PCR contained 60 Vbeta and 13 Jbeta primers. The table came from immunoSEQ multiplex PCR; TCRdb's copy has only in-frame clones and leaves some out. The sample yields roughly 220,000 clones, about four fifths seen once. Source material: PBMCs. The receptor set was obtained from a man aged 25-40 years in good health and CMV-seronegative.

The chain couples TRBV11-2 to TRBJ2-5; TRBD1 matches 9 bases. Germline CDR1 reads SGHAT; CDR2 reads FQNNGV. With 1 base clipped from V and 0 bases from J, the junction kept 3 bases outside the gene matches. The CDR3 is made up of 16 amino acids. The CDR3 nucleotides read TGTGCCAGCAGCTTAGGGACAGGGGTGTACCAAGAGACCCAGTACTTC. It encodes CASSLGTGVYQETQYF.

The gene calls are TRBV15 and TRBJ2-3, with 8 bases matching TRBD2. The CDR3 consists of 15 residues. J gave up 4 bases and V 0 bases, and 3 bases lay outside the gene matches. In germline, CDR1 is LNHNV, CDR2 YYDKDF (reference sequence). The DNA for the CDR3 is TGTGCCACCAGCAGAGATGCGGGGGGCGCAGATACGCAGTATTTT. Amino acid sequence: CATSRDAGGADTQYF.

This chain connects TRBV7-2 to TRBJ2-3; D not certain. The germline CDR1 and CDR2 sequences are SGHTA and FQGNSA. The CDR3 consists of 14 residues. With 2 bases removed from V and 1 base from J, the gap between germline ends came to 7 bases. CDR3 in amino acids: CASSLLRRTDTQYF. For the CDR3, the DNA is TGTGCCAGCAGCTTACTACGTCGCACAGATACGCAGTATTTT.

This clone showed up many times. This chain joins TRBV6-1 and TRBJ1-1; 9 positions match TRBD1. Trimming cost V 6 bases and J 1 base; bases outside gene matches: 6. Germline assignment: CDR1 MNHNS and CDR2 SASEGT. The CDR3 is made up of 15 amino acids. The CDR3 DNA follows: TGTGCCAGCAGGAAGGACAGGGGAACGAACACTGAAGCTTTCTTT. This gives the protein CASRKDRGTNTEAFF.

V and J are TRBV29-1 and TRBJ1-2; D call uncertain. V lost 7 bases to trimming and J lost 3 bases, with 9 bases between them. CDR3 length equals 11 residues. Germline V gene sequence: CDR1 SQVTM, CDR2 ANQGSEA. DNA of the CDR3: TGCAGCGCCCTGAGCGACTATGGCTACACCTTC. Translating it yields CSALSDYGYTF.

The V call is TRBV28, the J call TRBJ1-5; TRBD1 might be the D (5 bases). This CDR3 has 14 amino acids. Germline V gene lookup returns CDR1 MDHEN and CDR2 SYDVKM. V gave up 5 bases and J gave up 1 base, with 9 bases separating them. CDR3 sequence (DNA): TGTGCCAGCAGTCCGGGACTCAGCAATCAGCCCCAGCATTTT. Translating it yields CASSPGLSNQPQHF.

Only a few counts were recorded for this clone. The V call is TRBV9, the J call TRBJ1-1; TRBD1 matches at 9 bases. V was clipped by 5 bases and J by 0 bases; unmatched bases: 8. CDR3 length: 16 residues. CDR1 and CDR2 (germline): SGDLS, YYNGEE. The CDR3 bases are TGTGCCAGCAGTGCGGACAGGGGACCTTTGAACACTGAAGCTTTCTTT. Translation: CASSADRGPLNTEAFF.

The chain joins TRBV6-5 to TRBJ1-6, with 8 bases fitting TRBD1. CDR3 size: 14 residues. The J segment lost 8 bases and the V segment lost 5 bases, leaving 5 bases of the junction unmatched. The V gene's germline CDR1 is MNHEY and CDR2 SVGAGI. This CDR3 is CASSHQGADSPLHF. CDR3 bases: TGTGCCAGCAGTCACCAGGGGGCCGATTCACCCCTCCACTTT.

The V call is TRBV7-8, the J call TRBJ2-2; D unclear. V lost 3 bases to trimming and J lost 7 bases, with 9 bases between them. Per the germline V gene, CDR1 is SGHVS and CDR2 is FQNEAQ. The CDR3 contains 13 residues. CDR3 in DNA: TGTGCCAGCAGCTTTGGGCTGAACGGGGAGCTGTTTTTT. This sequence encodes CASSFGLNGELFF. Complete variable domain (other parts from reference TRBV7-8 and TRBJ2-2): GAGVSQSPRYKVAKRGQDVALRCDPISGHVSLFWYQQALGQGPEFLTYFQNEAQLDKSGLPSDRFFAERPEGSVSTLKIQRTQQEDSAVYLCASSFGLNGELFFGEGSRLTVL.

This clone was found once. The rearrangement joins TRBV9 to TRBJ2-1, with D possibly being TRBD2 (6 bases). V shed 3 bases and J shed 0 bases, with 13 bases lying between them. Germline assignment: CDR1 SGDLS and CDR2 YYNGEE. The CDR3 extends over 16 amino acids. The CDR3 nucleotides read TGTGCCAGCAGCGCCAATCTAGCGAGCTCCTACAATGAGCAGTTCTTC. The encoded protein is CASSANLASSYNEQFF.

This clone was picked up a small number of times. V is TRBV7-2 and J is TRBJ2-5; TRBD1 aligns across 7 bases. Trimming cost V 4 bases and J 5 bases; bases outside gene matches: 10. The CDR3 spans 15 residues. Germline values: CDR1 SGHTA, CDR2 FQGNSA. CDR3 in amino acids: CASSSMTGFGETQYF. The CDR3 region has the DNA TGTGCCAGCAGCTCGATGACAGGGTTCGGGGAGACCCAGTACTTC.

The rearrangement joins TRBV4-2 to TRBJ1-2; TRBD1 might be the D (6 bases). CDR1 and CDR2 from the germline V gene are LGHNA and YNFKEQ. The CDR3 sequence is 13 residues long. The V and J ends lost 1 base and 8 bases respectively, with 11 bases between them. CDR3 residues: CASSQGGGRGYTF. DNA for the CDR3: TGTGCCAGCAGCCAAGGCGGGGGGCGCGGCTACACCTTC.

As regards this clone: Its ends do not fully match the called genes, so a read error is possible. The sample carries other DNA sequences with the same CDR3. The J gene is TRBJ2-6, the V gene TRBV5-6; the D gene is possibly TRBD1 (5 bases). The CDR3 runs to 15 residues. Germline CDR1 SGHDT, CDR2 YYEEEE. The CDR3 sequence is CASSLEGSGASVLTF. The CDR3 nucleotides read TGTGCCAGCAGCTTGGAGGGATCTGGGGCCAGCGTCCTGACTTTC.

The chain recombines TRBV6-1 with TRBJ2-7; possibly TRBD1 for D (6 bases). CDR1 is MNHNS, CDR2 SASEGT, per germline. The V and J ends lost 7 bases and 2 bases respectively, with 18 bases between them. The CDR3 totals 15 residues. The CDR3 region is CASTRGATGTYEQYF. The DNA for the CDR3 is TGTGCCAGCACCAGGGGCGCGACGGGAACCTACGAGCAGTACTTC.

This clone has only one observation. The V and J genes are TRBV7-9 and TRBJ2-2; TRBD2 matches 11 bases. The CDR3 sequence is 17 residues long. The germline CDR1 and CDR2 sequences are SEHNR and FQNEAQ (reference sequence). The ends lost 2 bases at V and 4 bases at J; junction bases unmatched: 6. The CDR3 reads CASSLTSGGDGTGELFF. The CDR3, as DNA: TGTGCCAGCAGCTTAACTAGCGGGGGAGACGGCACCGGGGAGCTGTTTTTT.

This chain joins TRBV7-2 and TRBJ1-5; D uncertain. This CDR3 has 15 residues. Looked up from germline, CDR1 is SGHTA and CDR2 is FQGNSA. V was pared by 3 bases and J by 3 bases, with 12 bases between. The CDR3 sequence is CASSLRIGSNQPQHF. DNA of the CDR3: TGTGCCAGCAGCTTGAGGATCGGGTCCAATCAGCCCCAGCATTTT. Using reference TRBV7-2 and TRBJ1-5 for the parts outside the CDR3, the full variable domain is GAGVSQSPSNKVTEKGKDVELRCDPISGHTALYWYRQSLGQGLEFLIYFQGNSAPDKSGLPSDRFSAERTGGSVSTLTIQRTQQEDSAVYLCASSLRIGSNQPQHFGDGTRLSIL.

The V call is TRBV2, the J call TRBJ2-1, with 8 bases identical to TRBD1. V shed 7 bases, J shed 2 bases, and the junction held 4 bases outside the gene matches. The germline gives CDR1 SNHLY, CDR2 FYNNEI. This CDR3 is built from 14 residues. DNA of the CDR3: TGTGCCAGCATTGAGGACAGGGCCTACAATGAGCAGTTCTTC. Amino acids: CASIEDRAYNEQFF.

In the case of this clone: Additional DNA sequences in this sample encode the identical CDR3. The chain employs TRBV18 and TRBJ1-1, with D unclear. This CDR3 has 14 amino acids. The germline V and J ends were trimmed by 1 base and 1 base, with 7 bases remaining between them. The germline V gene encodes CDR1 KGHSH and CDR2 LQKENI. CDR3 region: CASSPREGNTEAFF. The CDR3, as DNA: TGTGCCAGCTCACCACGAGAGGGGAACACTGAAGCTTTCTTT.

V and J are TRBV2 and TRBJ1-2; the match to TRBD1 covers 7 bases. This CDR3 has 12 residues. The V segment lost 5 bases and the J segment 8 bases; nucleotides outside the gene matches: 5. Germline lookup yields CDR1 SNHLY and CDR2 FYNNEI. Written as DNA, the CDR3 is TGTGCCAGCAGTCCAGGGGGATACGGCTACACCTTC. Translation: CASSPGGYGYTF.

V usage is TRBV15 and J usage is TRBJ1-1; maybe TRBD1 (5 bases). Germline V lookup: CDR1 LNHNV, CDR2 YYDKDF (reference sequence). V lost 0 bases and J 4 bases, leaving 9 bases between the germline ends. The CDR3 extends over 14 amino acids. The CDR3 loop is CATSRDRGVTEAFF. Here the CDR3 DNA reads TGTGCCACCAGCAGAGATCGGGGGGTCACTGAAGCTTTCTTT.